This T cell receptor (beta chain) was sequenced in a study of regulatory T cells in long-lasting Graves disease. Whole-study context: Over 5 years of antithyroid drugs with positive TSH receptor antibodies was taken to mean persistent Graves' disease.

Germline CDR1 SGHTA, CDR2 FQGNSA. V lost 6 bases and J 12 bases, leaving 26 bases between the germline ends. This CDR3 has 16 residues. Documented time point: persistent/refractory GD, antithyroid drugs over 5 years with positive TRAb. PBMC-derived RNA was used for the TCR library. Whole-study results and caveats: Clonotypes that were public and shared totalled fewer than 3,500 in persistent patients versus roughly 1,000 in new patients. Relative to newly diagnosed Graves' patients, persistent ones had lower TCR diversity. Favoring TRBV28, TRBJ1-2 and TRBJ2-5 was a feature seen in persistent disease.

There are a few counts of this clonotype. The antigen is unknown. Sequencing libraries for TCR beta were prepared with iRepertoire HTBI primers and Arm-PCR of CDR3 regions. TCRdb re-analysed the multiplex PCR reads in MiXCR, keeping a single row per CDR3 protein. The sample includes around 460,000 distinct CDR3 sequences, 20% to 25% of them seen just once. This specimen was peripheral blood mononuclear cells (PBMCs), taken when the disease was refractory, from a patient treated with antithyroid drugs. The genes are TRBV7-2 and TRBJ2-2, with a tentative D call TRBD1 (6 bases). This receptor was identified in a female donor with Graves disease. CDR3 in DNA: TGTGCCAGCAGATTTACAGGAAGGGGGTCCCCGAAACAGCTGTTTTTT. As protein: CASRFTGRGSPKQLFF. The entire variable domain, with the rest obtained from reference TRBV7-2 and TRBJ2-2, is as follows: GAGVSQSPSNKVTEKGKDVELRCDPISGHTALYWYRQSLGQGLEFLIYFQGNSAPDKSGLPSDRFSAERTGGSVSTLTIQRTQQEDSAVYLCASRFTGRGSPKQLFFGEGSRLTVL.